This record concerns one TCR beta chain sequence. What it recognizes is unknown. The entry originates in a study of shared clonotypes between healthy human individuals. Regarding the study as a whole: Estimated richness was generally greater in naive than memory subsets.

Terminally differentiated effector memory CD45RA+ cells were excluded by CCR7 positive selection of CD45RO-negative cells. Healthy HIV-negative adults with no recent acute infections or vaccinations were recruited as donors. All of the donors resided in Nashville, Tennessee, and each was a Caucasian adult. Germline V gene sequence: CDR1 MNHEY, CDR2 SMNVEV (reference sequence). CDR3 length: 15 amino acids. Unmatched junction bases numbered 3, after V lost 6 bases and J lost 4 bases. The repertoire was sequenced with immunoSEQ multiplex PCR; TCRdb's copy has only in-frame clones and lacks some. There are hundreds of thousands of clones in the sample; around 96% occur only once, and less than 0.12% lies in the top ten.

The J gene is TRBJ2-3, the V gene TRBV27; 14 bases agree with TRBD2. The receptor comes from a woman in her thirties in good health. The specimen sequenced was naive CD8+ T cells sorted from blood. The CDR3 region is CASSGTSGSADTQYF. The CDR3 DNA reads TGTGCCAGCAGCGGGACTAGCGGGAGCGCAGATACGCAGTATTTT.